This TCR beta chain was documented in a study of cytomegalovirus exposure and HLA in healthy donors. This clone was seen a few times. The PCR contained 60 Vbeta and 13 Jbeta primers. Some clones are missing from TCRdb's copy, which holds only in-frame ones; the method was immunoSEQ multiplex PCR. The table shows 140,000 to 150,000 clones, with approximately 80% occurring only once. V trimming: 1 base; J trimming: 4 bases; junction bases outside the gene matches: 4. CDR3 length equals 15 residues. Per germline, CDR1 SGHDN and CDR2 FVKESK. Sequenced input: PBMCs. This TCR was recovered from a male donor in good health and CMV-seronegative. The V call is TRBV14, the J call TRBJ2-7, with 10 bases identical to TRBD2. CDR3 DNA sequence: TGTGCCAGCAGCCAAGGGGCTAGCGGGAGTTACGAGCAGTACTTC. The encoded protein is CASSQGASGSYEQYF.